A single TCR beta chain is shown here with its context. The V and J ends lost 2 bases and 3 bases respectively, with 9 bases between them. The CDR3 runs to 14 residues. Germline values: CDR1 SEHNR, CDR2 FQNEAQ (reference sequence). This entry belongs to a study of technical replicates of blood from a handful of donors. The table came from immunoSEQ multiplex PCR; TCRdb's copy has only in-frame clones and leaves some out. The sample lists under 95,000 clones; around 94% were seen once. The sample was T cells isolated from PBMCs. The receptor comes from a human donor in good health. The rearrangement links TRBV7-9 to TRBJ2-3; unclear D gene. CDR3 sequence reads: CASSLMRATDTQYF. The CDR3 DNA follows: TGTGCCAGCAGCTTAATGCGTGCAACAGATACGCAGTATTTT.